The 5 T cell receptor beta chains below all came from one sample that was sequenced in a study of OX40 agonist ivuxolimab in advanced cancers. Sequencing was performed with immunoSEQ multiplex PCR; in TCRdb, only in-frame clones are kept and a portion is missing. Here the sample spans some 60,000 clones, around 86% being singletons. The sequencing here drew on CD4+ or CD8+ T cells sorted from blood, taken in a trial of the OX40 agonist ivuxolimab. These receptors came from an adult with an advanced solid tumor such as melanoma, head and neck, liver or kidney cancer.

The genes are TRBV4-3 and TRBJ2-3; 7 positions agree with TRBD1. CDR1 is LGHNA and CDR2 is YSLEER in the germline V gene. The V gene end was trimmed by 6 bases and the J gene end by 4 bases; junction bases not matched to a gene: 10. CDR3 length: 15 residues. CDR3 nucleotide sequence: TGCGCCAGCAGGCGAACTCTTGACAGGGCAGATACGCAGTATTTT. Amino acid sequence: CASRRTLDRADTQYF.

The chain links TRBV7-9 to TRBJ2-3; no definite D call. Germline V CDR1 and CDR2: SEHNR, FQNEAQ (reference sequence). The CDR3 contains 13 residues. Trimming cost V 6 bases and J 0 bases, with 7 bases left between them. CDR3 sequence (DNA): TGTGCCAGCAGTGTATCAAGCACAGATACGCAGTATTTT. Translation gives CASSVSSTDTQYF.

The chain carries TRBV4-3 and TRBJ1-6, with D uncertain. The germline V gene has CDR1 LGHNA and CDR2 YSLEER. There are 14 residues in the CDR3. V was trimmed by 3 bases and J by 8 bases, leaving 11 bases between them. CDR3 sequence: CASSQSSGDSPLHF. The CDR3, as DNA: TGCGCCAGCAGCCAGTCGTCCGGAGATTCACCCCTCCACTTT.

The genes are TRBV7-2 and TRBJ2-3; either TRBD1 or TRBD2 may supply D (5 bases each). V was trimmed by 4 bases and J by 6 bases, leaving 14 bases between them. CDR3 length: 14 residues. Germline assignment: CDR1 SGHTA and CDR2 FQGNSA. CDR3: CASSSRWGSDTQYF. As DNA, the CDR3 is TGTGCCAGCAGCTCTAGGTGGGGGTCGGATACGCAGTATTTT.

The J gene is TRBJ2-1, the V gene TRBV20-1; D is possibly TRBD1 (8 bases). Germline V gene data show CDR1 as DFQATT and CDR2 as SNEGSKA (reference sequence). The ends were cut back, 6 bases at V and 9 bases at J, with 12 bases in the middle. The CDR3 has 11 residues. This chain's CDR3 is CSADREGEQFF. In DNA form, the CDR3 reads TGCAGTGCGGACAGGGAGGGTGAGCAGTTCTTC.